This T cell receptor beta chain was sequenced during a study of blood T cells in healthy people across ages (dated by TCRdb to 2014 to 2015). Background for the entire study: In model experiments, template switching captured about one uniquely barcoded TCR beta cDNA molecule for every two T cells. To avoid experimental bias, donors of different ages were spread randomly across the sequencing lanes. The donors were divided into four age groups: young (average roughly 17 years), middle-aged (roughly 40), aged (about 62) and long-lived (about 79). Age-related changes in TCR beta repertoire diversity were measured in the study by deep sequencing normalized with unique cDNA molecular identifiers. Using the same blood draw, the study looked at two additional independent replicas of 1 million unique cDNA reads for two donors, one aged 18 to 30 and the other aged 80 or older.

The donors were a few dozen Caucasian individuals from Russia, aged roughly 6 to 90 years, who were systemically healthy. Each donor gave approximately 9.3 milliliters of peripheral blood, collected into EDTA-treated Vacutainer tubes. Ficoll-Paque density-gradient centrifugation was used to isolate PBMCs, with at least 6 million per sample. Trizol reagent was used to extract total RNA from the PBMCs, yielding at least 5.5 micrograms per sample. Naive CD45RAhigh/CD27high T cell percentages were measured by flow cytometry on a PBMC aliquot from every donor. Beyond this particular receptor, the publication reports: As age increased, observed TCR beta diversity per million T cells dropped in a roughly linear way, and a significant reduction was already evident by age approximately 40. Total diversity estimates from one million sequenced T cells were considered lower bounds and underestimates. Observed TCR beta diversity correlated strongly with the percentage of naive T cells measured by flow cytometry. Compared with the aged group, more naive CD4+ T cells, fewer expanded clones and increased TCR diversity were shown by the long-lived group, suggesting age selection. Since profiling was done on bulk unsorted PBMCs, naive and antigen-experienced compartments could not be conclusively compared. Because the CMV infection status of the donors was unknown, age-related changes in expanded clonotypes may potentially have been confounded.

As to this clonotype: The clone's antigen remains unknown. No much larger clonotype is one base removed from it; base qualities were not supplied.

The library was obtained by 5' RACE. The sample was run on an Illumina HiSeq 2500. A second PCR of about 7 to 12 cycles was run with a J-beta primer mix and a sample-barcoded 5' primer. A template-switch 5' adaptor carrying 12 random nucleotides introduced a unique molecular identifier onto each TCR beta cDNA molecule. Each sample yielded at least 3 million CDR3-containing paired-end reads. All of the RNA was converted into first-strand cDNA using the Mint cDNA synthesis kit, with a TRBC-specific oligonucleotide serving as the primer. After uracil-DNA glycosylase treatment, a first 18-cycle PCR used universal primers M1SS and BC2_uni_R on all cDNA. The authors' analysis ran thus. Each sample was normalized by randomly selecting 1 million high-quality reads, each carrying a distinct molecular identifier. Reads sharing molecular identifiers were discarded rather than binned into consensus sequences. CDR3 identification, clonotype clustering and error correction used MiTCR with a Q25 quality threshold and the strictest error-elimination algorithm. Lower-bound total TCR beta diversity was estimated with a nonparametric unseen species model using Euler transformation. TCRdb reprocessed the public reads (quality trimming at Q25 with fastp, clone calling with MiXCR) and kept in-frame beta chains. Every entry covers one CDR3 protein and lists the most common genes and DNA from its rows. The V and J calls and clone size are TCRdb's, not the authors'. The sample data list over 600,000 distinct CDR3 sequences, and more than 50% of these were observed just once. The top ten hold roughly 26% of the sample.

Sample: blood. The sequence came from a man aged 35 to 55 in good health.

For the CDR3, the sequence is CASSGLSNSPLHF. The nucleotide sequence reads as follows: TGTGCCAGCAGTGGACTGTCGAATTCACCCCTCCACTTT. Recombination joined TRBV2 with TRBJ1-6; too little of a D gene remains to name it. Counted from cysteine to phenylalanine, this CDR3 has 13 amino acids. Kept here is only the CDR3 DNA, which spans 39 bases and is read in frame from base 1. The germline V gene provides CDR1 SNHLY and CDR2 FYNNEI. The V and J ends are trimmed by 4 bases and 7 bases, leaving 8 bases between them.